This TCR beta chain appears in the sequencing data of a study of T cells in Graves' hyperthyroidism and ophthalmopathy. Researchers took RNA transcripts and amplified the TCR beta CDR3 regions from them. The study used the HTBI primer set for a first-round RT-PCR of the TCR CDR3. TCRdb fed the multiplex PCR reads into MiXCR, producing one record per CDR3 protein. The data contain some 620,000 distinct CDR3 sequences, 15% to 20% of them singletons. Newly diagnosed patients aged 18 to 65 had hyperthyroidism of under 2 months' duration. Patients showing uncontrolled infection, other autoimmune disease, pregnancy or lactation were ineligible. A word on this clonotype: Sequence at one end of the junction differs from germline and may be a read error.

The CDR3 is made up of 12 amino acids. The germline V gene encodes CDR1 MDHEN and CDR2 SYDVKM. The specimen was blood. The chain employs TRBV28 and TRBJ2-7; weak D call: TRBD1 (6 bases). The sequence was obtained from a woman aged 30 to 39 with Graves' hyperthyroidism. For the CDR3, the DNA is TGTGCCAGCAGTGTCACAGGGTTAATAATCACCTTC. This sequence encodes CASSVTGLIITF. Full variable domain (remainder filled in from reference TRBV28 and TRBJ2-7): DVKVTQSSRYLVKRTGEKVFLECVQDMDHENMFWYRQDPGLGLRLIYFSYDVKMKEKGDIPEGYSVSREKKERFSLILESASTNQTSMYLCASSVTGLIITFGPGTRLTVT.